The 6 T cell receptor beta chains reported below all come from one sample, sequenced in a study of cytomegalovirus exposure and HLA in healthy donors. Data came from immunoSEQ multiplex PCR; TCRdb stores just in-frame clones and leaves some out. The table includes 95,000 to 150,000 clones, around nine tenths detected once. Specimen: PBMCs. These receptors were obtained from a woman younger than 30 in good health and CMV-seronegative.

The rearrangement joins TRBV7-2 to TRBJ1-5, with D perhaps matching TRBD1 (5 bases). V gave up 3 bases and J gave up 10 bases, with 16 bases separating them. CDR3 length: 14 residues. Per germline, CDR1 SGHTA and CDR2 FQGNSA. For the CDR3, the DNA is TGTGCCAGCAGCTTGGGACCGGTGGGAGGACCCCAGCATTTT. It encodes CASSLGPVGGPQHF.

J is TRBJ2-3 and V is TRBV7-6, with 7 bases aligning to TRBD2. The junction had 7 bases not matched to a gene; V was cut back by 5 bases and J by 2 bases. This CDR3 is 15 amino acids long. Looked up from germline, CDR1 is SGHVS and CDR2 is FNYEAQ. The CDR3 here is CASSAAGRATDTQYF. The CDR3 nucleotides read TGTGCCAGCAGCGCAGCGGGGAGGGCCACAGATACGCAGTATTTT. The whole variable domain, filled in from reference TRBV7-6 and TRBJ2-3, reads GAGVSQSPRYKVTKRGQDVALRCDPISGHVSLYWYRQALGQGPEFLTYFNYEAQQDKSGLPNDRFSAERPEGSISTLTIQRTEQRDSAMYRCASSAAGRATDTQYFGPGTRLTVL.

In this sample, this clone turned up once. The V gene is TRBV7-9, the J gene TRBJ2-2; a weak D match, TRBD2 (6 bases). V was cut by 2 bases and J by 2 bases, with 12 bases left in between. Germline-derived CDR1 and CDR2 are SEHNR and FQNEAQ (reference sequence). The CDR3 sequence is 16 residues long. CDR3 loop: CASSLPGVSNTGELFF. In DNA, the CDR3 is TGTGCCAGCAGCTTACCGGGAGTTAGCAACACCGGGGAGCTGTTTTTT.

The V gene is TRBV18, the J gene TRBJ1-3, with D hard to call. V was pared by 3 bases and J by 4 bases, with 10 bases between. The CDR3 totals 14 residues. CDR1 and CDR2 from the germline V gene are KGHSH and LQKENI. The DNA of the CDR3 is TGTGCCAGCTCACCGCCTTCGGTAGGAAACACCATATATTTT. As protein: CASSPPSVGNTIYF.

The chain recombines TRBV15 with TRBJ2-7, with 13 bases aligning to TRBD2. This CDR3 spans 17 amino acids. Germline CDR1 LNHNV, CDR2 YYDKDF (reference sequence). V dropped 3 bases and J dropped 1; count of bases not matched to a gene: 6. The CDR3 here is CATSRGLAGRWSYEQYF. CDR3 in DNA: TGTGCCACCAGCAGGGGACTAGCGGGGCGTTGGTCCTACGAGCAGTACTTC.

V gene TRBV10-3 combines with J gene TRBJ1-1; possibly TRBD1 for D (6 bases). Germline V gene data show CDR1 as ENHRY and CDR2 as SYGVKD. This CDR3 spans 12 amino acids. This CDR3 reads CESGVGNTEAFF. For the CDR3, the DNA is TGTGAATCAGGGGTAGGGAACACTGAAGCTTTCTTT.